This TCR beta chain was profiled in a study of blood T cell repertoires in COVID-19. About the research overall: Samples of COVID-19 (acute and convalescent) were obtained from the United States, Italy and Spain.

Per the study methods: Estimates of nucleated cell counts were drawn from the amplification of reference gene primers. Libraries were prepared by immunoSEQ multiplex PCR; TCRdb keeps only in-frame clonotypes and omits some of them. For V, J and clone size, that table is used; D and trimming come from the DNA. The sample has hundreds of thousands of clones, roughly 91% seen once. As regards this clone: The sample has other DNA sequences that encode this CDR3 too.

The sequenced sample consisted of peripheral blood. This TCR came from a middle-aged woman who had recovered from COVID-19.

CDR3 region: CASSPLGGNQPQHF. The CDR3 DNA follows: TGTGCCAGTAGTCCCCTGGGGGGGAATCAGCCCCAGCATTTT. The V and J genes are TRBV19 and TRBJ1-5; tentatively, D is TRBD1 (5 bases). V was clipped by 5 bases and J by 4 bases, with 12 bases between them. Germline V lookup: CDR1 LNHDA, CDR2 SQIVND (reference sequence). The length of the CDR3 is 14 residues.